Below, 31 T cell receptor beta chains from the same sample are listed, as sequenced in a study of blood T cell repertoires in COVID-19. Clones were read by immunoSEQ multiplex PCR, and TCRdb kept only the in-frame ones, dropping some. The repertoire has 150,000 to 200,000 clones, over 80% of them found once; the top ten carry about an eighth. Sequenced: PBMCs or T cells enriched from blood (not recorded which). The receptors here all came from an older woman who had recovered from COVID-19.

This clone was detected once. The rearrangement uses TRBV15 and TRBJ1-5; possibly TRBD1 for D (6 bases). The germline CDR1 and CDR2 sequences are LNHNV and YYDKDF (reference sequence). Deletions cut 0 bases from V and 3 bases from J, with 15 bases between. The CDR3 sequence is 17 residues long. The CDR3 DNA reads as TGTGCCACCAGCAGAGATCCCAGGGGAAGCGTCAATCAGCCCCAGCATTTT. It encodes CATSRDPRGSVNQPQHF.

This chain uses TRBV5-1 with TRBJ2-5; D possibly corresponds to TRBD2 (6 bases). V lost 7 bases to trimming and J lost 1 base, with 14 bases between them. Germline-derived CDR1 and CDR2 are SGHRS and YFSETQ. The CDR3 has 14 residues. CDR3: CASGSGTPQETQYF. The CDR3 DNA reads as TGCGCCAGCGGTTCCGGGACTCCCCAAGAGACCCAGTACTTC.

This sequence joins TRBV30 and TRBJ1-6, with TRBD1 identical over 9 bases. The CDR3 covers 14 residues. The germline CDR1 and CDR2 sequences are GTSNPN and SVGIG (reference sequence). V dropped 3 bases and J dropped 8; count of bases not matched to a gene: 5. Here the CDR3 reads CAWSLTGGDSPLHF. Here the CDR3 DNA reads TGTGCCTGGAGCCTAACAGGGGGCGATTCACCCCTCCACTTT. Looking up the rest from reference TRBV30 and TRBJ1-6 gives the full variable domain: SQTIHQWPATLVQPVGSPLSLECTVEGTSNPNLYWYRQAAGRGLQLLFYSVGIGQISSEVPQNLSASRPQDRQFILSSKKLLLSDSGFYLCAWSLTGGDSPLHFGNGTRLTVT.

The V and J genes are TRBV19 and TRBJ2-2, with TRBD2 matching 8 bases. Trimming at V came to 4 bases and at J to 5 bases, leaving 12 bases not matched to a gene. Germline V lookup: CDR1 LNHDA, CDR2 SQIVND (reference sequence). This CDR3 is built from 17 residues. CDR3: CASSRPGAGDRTGELFF. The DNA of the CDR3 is TGTGCCAGTAGTAGGCCGGGAGCGGGAGACCGTACCGGGGAGCTGTTTTTT.

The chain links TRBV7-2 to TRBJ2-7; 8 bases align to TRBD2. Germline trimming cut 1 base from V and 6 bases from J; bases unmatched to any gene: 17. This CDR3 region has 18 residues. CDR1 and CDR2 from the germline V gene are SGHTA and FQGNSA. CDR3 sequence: CASSLVGGMASGWVEQYF. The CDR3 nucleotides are TGTGCCAGCAGCTTAGTAGGAGGAATGGCTAGCGGGTGGGTCGAGCAGTACTTC.

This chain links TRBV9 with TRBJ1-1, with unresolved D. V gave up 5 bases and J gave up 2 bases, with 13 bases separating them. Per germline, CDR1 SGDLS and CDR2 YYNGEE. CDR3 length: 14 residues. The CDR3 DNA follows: TGTGCCAGCAGTCAAGAAGGCGGAAACACTGAAGCTTTCTTT. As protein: CASSQEGGNTEAFF. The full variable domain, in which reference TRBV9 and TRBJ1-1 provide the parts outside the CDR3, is DSGVTQTPKHLITATGQRVTLRCSPRSGDLSVYWYQQSLDQGLQFLIQYYNGEERAKGNILERFSAQQFPDLHSELNLSSLELGDSALYFCASSQEGGNTEAFFGQGTRLTVV.

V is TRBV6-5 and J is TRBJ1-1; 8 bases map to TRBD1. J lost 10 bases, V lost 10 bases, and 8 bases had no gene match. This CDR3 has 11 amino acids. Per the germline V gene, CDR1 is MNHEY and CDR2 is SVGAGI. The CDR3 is CAIQGALTAFF. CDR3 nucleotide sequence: TGTGCCATTCAGGGGGCTTTAACAGCTTTCTTT.

In DNA, the CDR3 is TGTGCCAGCAGCCTCGGGGGTGCTAGCACAGATACGCAGTATTTT. Its protein is CASSLGGASTDTQYF. The chain couples TRBV9 to TRBJ2-3, with D tentatively TRBD2 (6 bases). CDR3 size: 15 residues. Deletions cut 4 bases from V and 0 bases from J, with 12 bases between. In germline, CDR1 is SGDLS, CDR2 YYNGEE. Full variable domain (remainder filled in from reference TRBV9 and TRBJ2-3): DSGVTQTPKHLITATGQRVTLRCSPRSGDLSVYWYQQSLDQGLQFLIQYYNGEERAKGNILERFSAQQFPDLHSELNLSSLELGDSALYFCASSLGGASTDTQYFGPGTRLTVL.

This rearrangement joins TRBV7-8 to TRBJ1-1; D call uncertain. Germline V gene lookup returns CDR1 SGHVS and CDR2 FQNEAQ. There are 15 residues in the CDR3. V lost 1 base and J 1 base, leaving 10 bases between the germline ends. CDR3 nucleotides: TGTGCCAGCAGCTTAGATCTGGAGGGGAACACTGAAGCTTTCTTT. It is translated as CASSLDLEGNTEAFF.

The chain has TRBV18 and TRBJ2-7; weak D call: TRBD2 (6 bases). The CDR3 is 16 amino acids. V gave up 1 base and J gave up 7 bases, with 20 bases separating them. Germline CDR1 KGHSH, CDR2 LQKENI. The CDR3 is CASSPRERSPGSEQYF. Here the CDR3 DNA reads TGTGCCAGCTCACCACGGGAGCGAAGCCCCGGGAGTGAGCAGTACTTC.

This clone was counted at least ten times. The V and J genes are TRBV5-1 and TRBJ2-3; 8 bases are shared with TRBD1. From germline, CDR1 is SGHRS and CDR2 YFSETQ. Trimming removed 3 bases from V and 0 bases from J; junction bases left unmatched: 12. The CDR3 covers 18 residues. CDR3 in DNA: TGCGCCAGCAGCTATGGACAGGGAACCCCATCTAGCACAGATACGCAGTATTTT. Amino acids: CASSYGQGTPSSTDTQYF.

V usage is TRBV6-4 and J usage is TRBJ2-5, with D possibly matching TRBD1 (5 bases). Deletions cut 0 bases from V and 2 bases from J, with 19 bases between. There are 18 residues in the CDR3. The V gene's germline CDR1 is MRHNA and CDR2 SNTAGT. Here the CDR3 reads CASSDSTVRAKGQETQYF. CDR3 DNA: TGTGCCAGCAGTGACTCGACAGTAAGGGCCAAGGGACAAGAGACCCAGTACTTC.

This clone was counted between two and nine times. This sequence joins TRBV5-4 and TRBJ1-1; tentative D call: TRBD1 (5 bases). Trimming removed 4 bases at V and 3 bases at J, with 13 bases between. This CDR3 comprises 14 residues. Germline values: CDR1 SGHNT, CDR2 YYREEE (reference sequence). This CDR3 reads CASSPTTGYTEAFF. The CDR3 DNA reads TGTGCCAGCAGCCCTACAACAGGCTACACTGAAGCTTTCTTT.

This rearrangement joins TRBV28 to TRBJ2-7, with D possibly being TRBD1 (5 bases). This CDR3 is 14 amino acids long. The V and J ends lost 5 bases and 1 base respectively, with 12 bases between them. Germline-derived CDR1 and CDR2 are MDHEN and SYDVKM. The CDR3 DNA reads TGTGCCAGCAGTCGGCCAGGGCCTTCCTACGAGCAGTACTTC. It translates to CASSRPGPSYEQYF.

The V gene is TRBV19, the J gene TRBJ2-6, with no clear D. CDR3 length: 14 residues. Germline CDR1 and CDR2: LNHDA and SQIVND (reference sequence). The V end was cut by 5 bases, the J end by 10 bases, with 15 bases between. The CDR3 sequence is CASSLTRVANVLTF. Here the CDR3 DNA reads TGTGCCAGTAGTCTGACTCGGGTGGCTAACGTCCTGACTTTC.

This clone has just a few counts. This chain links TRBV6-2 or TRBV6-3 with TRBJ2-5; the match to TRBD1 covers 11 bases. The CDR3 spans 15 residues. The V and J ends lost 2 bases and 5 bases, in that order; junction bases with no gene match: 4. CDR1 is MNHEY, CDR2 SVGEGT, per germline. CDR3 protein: CASSYGGQGVETQYF. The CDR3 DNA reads TGTGCCAGCAGTTACGGGGGACAGGGGGTCGAGACCCAGTACTTC.

The CDR3 DNA follows: TGTGCCAGCAGCCAAGATGTCACGGAGTGGGGCCTTTACAATGAGCAGTTCTTC. The encoded protein is CASSQDVTEWGLYNEQFF. The rearrangement links TRBV3-1 (or the pseudogene TRBV3-2) to TRBJ2-1; D perhaps matches TRBD1 (5 bases). Trimming left V 0 bases short and J 4 bases short, with 19 bases between. The CDR3 covers 18 residues. The germline gives CDR1 LGHDT, CDR2 YNNKEL (reference sequence).

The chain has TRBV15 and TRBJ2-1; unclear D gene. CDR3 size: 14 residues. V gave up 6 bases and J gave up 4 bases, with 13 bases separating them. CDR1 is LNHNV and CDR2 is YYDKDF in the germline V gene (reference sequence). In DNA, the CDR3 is TGTGCCACCAGTCCCCGGAGAAGTTACAATGAGCAGTTCTTC. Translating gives CATSPRRSYNEQFF.

The CDR3 bases are TGCGCCAGCAGTGTTGTCACTCGCAATGAGCAGTTCTTC. Its translation is CASSVVTRNEQFF. The rearrangement links TRBV10-2 to TRBJ2-1; D gene unclear. Per the germline V gene, CDR1 is WSHSY and CDR2 is SAAADI. V lost 4 bases, J lost 6 bases, and 10 bases lay in between. The CDR3 is 13 residues long.

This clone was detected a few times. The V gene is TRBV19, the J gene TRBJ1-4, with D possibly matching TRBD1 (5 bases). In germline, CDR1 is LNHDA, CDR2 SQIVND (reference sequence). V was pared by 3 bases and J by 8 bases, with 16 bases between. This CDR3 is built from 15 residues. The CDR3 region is CASSIVGGTGEKLFF. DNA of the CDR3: TGTGCCAGTAGTATCGTCGGGGGAACCGGAGAAAAACTGTTTTTT.

The CDR3 DNA sequence: TGTGCCAGCAGCCAAGATGTCCTAGCGGGGACCCAGTACTTC. Its translation: CASSQDVLAGTQYF. The chain employs TRBV3-1 (or the pseudogene TRBV3-2) and TRBJ2-5, with TRBD2 matching over 8 bases. The germline CDR1 and CDR2 sequences are LGHDT and YNNKEL (reference sequence). The V and J ends lost 0 bases and 7 bases, in that order; junction bases with no gene match: 4. There are 14 residues in the CDR3.

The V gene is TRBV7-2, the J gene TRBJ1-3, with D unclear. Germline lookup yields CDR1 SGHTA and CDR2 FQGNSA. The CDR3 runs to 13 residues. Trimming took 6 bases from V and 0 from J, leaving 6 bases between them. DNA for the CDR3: TGTGCCAGCAGTCCATTCTCTGGAAACACCATATATTTT. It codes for CASSPFSGNTIYF. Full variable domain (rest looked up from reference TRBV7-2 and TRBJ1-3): GAGVSQSPSNKVTEKGKDVELRCDPISGHTALYWYRQSLGQGLEFLIYFQGNSAPDKSGLPSDRFSAERTGGSVSTLTIQRTQQEDSAVYLCASSPFSGNTIYFGEGSWLTVV.

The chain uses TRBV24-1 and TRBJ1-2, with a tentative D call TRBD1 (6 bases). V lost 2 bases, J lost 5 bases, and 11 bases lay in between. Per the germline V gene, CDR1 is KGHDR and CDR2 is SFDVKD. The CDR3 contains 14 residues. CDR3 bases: TGTGCCACCAGTGATTGGGGGACAACGTATGGCTACACCTTC. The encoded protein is CATSDWGTTYGYTF.

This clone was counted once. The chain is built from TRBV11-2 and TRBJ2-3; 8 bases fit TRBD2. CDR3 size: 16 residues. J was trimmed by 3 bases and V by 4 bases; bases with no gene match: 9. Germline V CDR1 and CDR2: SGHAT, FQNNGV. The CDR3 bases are TGTGCCAGCAGCTGGGGGAGCGGGAGTGGAACAGATACGCAGTATTTT. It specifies CASSWGSGSGTDTQYF.

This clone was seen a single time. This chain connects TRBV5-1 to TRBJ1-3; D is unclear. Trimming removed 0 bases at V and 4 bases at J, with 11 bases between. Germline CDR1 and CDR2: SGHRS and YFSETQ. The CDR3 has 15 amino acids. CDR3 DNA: TGCGCCAGCAGCTTGGACGGCAGGTTGGGAAACACCATATATTTT. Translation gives CASSLDGRLGNTIYF.

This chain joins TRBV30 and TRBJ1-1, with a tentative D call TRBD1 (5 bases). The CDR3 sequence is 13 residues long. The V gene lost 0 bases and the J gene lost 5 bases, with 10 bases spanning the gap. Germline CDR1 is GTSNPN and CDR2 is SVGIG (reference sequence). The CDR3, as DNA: TGTGCCTGGAGTGTACTGGGGCGGACTGAAGCTTTCTTT. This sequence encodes CAWSVLGRTEAFF. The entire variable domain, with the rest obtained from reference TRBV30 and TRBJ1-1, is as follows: SQTIHQWPATLVQPVGSPLSLECTVEGTSNPNLYWYRQAAGRGLQLLFYSVGIGQISSEVPQNLSASRPQDRQFILSSKKLLLSDSGFYLCAWSVLGRTEAFFGQGTRLTVV.

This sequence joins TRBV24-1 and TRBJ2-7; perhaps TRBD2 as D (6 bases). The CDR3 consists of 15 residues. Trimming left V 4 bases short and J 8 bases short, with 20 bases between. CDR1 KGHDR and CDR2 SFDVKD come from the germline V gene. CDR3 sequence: CATSDPGGVDHKQYF. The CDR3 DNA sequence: TGTGCCACCAGTGACCCCGGGGGAGTAGATCACAAGCAGTACTTC.

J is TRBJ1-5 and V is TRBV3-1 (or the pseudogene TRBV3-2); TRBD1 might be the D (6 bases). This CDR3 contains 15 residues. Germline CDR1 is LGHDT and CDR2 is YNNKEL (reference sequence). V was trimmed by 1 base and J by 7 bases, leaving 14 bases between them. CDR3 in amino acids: CASSQGTGTRQPQHF. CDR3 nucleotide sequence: TGTGCCAGCAGCCAAGGCACAGGGACGAGGCAGCCCCAGCATTTT.

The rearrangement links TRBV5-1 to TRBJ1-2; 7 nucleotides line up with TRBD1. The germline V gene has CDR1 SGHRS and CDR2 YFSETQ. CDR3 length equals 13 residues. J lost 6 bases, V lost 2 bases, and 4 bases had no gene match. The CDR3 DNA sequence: TGCGCCAGCAGCTTAAGGGACAGCAATGGCTACACCTTC. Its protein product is CASSLRDSNGYTF. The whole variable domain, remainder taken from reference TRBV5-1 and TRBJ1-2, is KAGVTQTPRYLIKTRGQQVTLSCSPISGHRSVSWYQQTPGQGLQFLFEYFSETQRNKGNFPGRFSGRQFSNSRSEMNVSTLELGDSALYLCASSLRDSNGYTFGSGTRLTVV.

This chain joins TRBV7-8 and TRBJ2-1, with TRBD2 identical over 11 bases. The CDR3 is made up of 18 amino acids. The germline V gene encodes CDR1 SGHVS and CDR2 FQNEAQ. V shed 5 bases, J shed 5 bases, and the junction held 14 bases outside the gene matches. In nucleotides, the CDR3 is TGTGCCAGCAGCCCAGGGGTTAGCGGGAGGGACCGGGACAATGAGCAGTTCTTC. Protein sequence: CASSPGVSGRDRDNEQFF.

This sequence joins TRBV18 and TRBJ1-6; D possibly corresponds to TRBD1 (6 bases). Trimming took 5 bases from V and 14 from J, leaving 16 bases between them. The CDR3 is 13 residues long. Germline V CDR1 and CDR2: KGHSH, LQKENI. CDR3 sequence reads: CASSTGNREALHF. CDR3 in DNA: TGTGCCAGCTCAACCGGAAACAGGGAAGCCCTCCACTTT.